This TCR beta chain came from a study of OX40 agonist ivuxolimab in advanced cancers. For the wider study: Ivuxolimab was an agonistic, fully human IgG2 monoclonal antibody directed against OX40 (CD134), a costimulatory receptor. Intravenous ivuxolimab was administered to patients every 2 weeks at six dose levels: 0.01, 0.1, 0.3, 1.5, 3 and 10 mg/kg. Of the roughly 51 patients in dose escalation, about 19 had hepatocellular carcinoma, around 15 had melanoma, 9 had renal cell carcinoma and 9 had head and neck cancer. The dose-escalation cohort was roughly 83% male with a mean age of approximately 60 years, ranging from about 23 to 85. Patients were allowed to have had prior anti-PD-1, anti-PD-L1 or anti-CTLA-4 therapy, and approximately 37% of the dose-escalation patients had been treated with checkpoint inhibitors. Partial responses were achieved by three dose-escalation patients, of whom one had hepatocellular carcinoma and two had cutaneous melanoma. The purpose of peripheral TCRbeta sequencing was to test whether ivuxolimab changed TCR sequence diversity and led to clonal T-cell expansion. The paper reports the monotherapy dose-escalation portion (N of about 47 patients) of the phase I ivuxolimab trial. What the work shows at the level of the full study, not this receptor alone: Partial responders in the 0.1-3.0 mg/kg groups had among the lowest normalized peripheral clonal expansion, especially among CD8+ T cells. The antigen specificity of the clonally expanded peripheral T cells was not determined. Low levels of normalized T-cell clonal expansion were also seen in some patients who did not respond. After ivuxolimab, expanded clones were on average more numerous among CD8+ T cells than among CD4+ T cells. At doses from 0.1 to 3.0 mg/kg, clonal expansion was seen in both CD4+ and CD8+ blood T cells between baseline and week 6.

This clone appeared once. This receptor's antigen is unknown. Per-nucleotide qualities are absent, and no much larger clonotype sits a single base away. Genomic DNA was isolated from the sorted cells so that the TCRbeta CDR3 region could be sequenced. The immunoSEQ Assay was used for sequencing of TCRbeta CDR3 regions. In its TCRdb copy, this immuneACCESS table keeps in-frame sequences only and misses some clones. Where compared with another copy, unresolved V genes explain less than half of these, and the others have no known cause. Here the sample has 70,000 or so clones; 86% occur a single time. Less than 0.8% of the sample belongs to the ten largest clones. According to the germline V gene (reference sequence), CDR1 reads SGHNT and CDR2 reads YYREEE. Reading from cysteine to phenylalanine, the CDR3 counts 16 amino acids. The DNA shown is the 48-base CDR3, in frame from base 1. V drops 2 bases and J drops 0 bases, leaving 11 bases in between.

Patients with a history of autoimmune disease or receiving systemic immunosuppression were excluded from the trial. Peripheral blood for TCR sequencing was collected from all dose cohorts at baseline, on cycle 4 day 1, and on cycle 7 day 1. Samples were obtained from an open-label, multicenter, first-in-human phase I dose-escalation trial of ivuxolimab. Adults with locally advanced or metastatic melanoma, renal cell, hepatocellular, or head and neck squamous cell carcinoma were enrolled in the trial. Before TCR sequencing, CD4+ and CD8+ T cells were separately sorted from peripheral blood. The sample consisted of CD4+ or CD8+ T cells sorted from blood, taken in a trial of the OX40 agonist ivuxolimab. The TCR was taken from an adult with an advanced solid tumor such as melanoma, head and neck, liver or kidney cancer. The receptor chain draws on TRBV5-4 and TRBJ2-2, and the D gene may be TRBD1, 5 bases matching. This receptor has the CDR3 CASSFGQVANTGELFF. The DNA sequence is TGTGCCAGCAGCTTTGGACAAGTCGCGAACACCGGGGAGCTGTTTTTT. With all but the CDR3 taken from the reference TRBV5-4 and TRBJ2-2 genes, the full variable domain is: ETGVTQSPTHLIKTRGQQVTLRCSSQSGHNTVSWYQQALGQGPQFIFQYYREEENGRGNFPPRFSGLQFPNYSSELNVNALELDDSALYLCASSFGQVANTGELFFGEGSRLTVL.